The source of this TCR beta chain is a study of T-cell memory formation after mild COVID-19 (dated by TCRdb to the early 2020s). Background for the entire study: Most TCR sequence clusters were specific to one of the two donors. In two donors, T-cell clones that expanded and contracted after mild COVID-19 were followed by sequencing TCRalpha and TCRbeta repertoires longitudinally. The cohort comprised two young, previously healthy adult volunteers, one female and one male. The full study reports these points: Only a couple of mild cases were covered in the study, and larger cohorts including severe cases with pre-infection samples were considered necessary. From day 15 to 85, contracting clones showed balanced CD4/CD8 phenotypes, whereas a second wave of clones that expanded from day 15 to 37 leaned towards CD4+. Some responding clones were detected in pre-infection memory, which suggested that pre-existing cross-reactive memory T cells had joined the SARS-CoV-2 response. Contracting CD4+ clones appeared mostly in the CM and EM memory subsets, whereas CD8+ clones were enriched in EMRA. SARS-CoV-2 specificity of the second-wave clones peaking on day 37 was not confirmed.

Notes on this clonotype: There is no known antigen for this receptor. Base qualities were left out, and no much larger clone turns up one base away.

Ficoll-Paque density gradient centrifugation was used to isolate PBMCs. The CDR3 goes from the cysteine to the phenylalanine over 13 residues. Left in the record is the CDR3 DNA by itself, 39 bases read in frame from the first base. Sequences SQVTM (CDR1) and ANQGSEA (CDR2) are obtained from the germline V gene. V loses 7 bases of germline sequence and J loses 4 bases, and the interval between the two ends is 16 bases. Sequencing took place on an Illumina NovaSeq 6000. TCRalpha and TCRbeta cDNA libraries were built by 5'RACE with constant-segment primers, adding sample barcodes and unique molecular identifiers. RNA was extracted from every sample with Trizol reagent. Libraries were amplified in two PCR steps, with a second sample barcode and Illumina TruSeq adapters added in the second step. Sequencing of the libraries was done on an Illumina NovaSeq, producing 2 x 150 bp paired-end reads. Turning to the authors' computational methods: Reads were demultiplexed and collapsed into UMI-guided consensus sequences with migec v1.2.7. With mixcr v2.1.11, UMI consensuses were aligned to TRA and TRB V and J templates and assembled into clonotypes. A clonotype was counted as expanded or contracted only if both edgeR and NoisET called the change significant, with noise models trained on biological replicates. edgeR calls used a false discovery rate-adjusted p below 0.01 and a log2 fold-change threshold of 1. As an exploratory analysis of dynamics, max-normalized trajectories of the 1000 most abundant clonotypes were examined by PCA with hierarchical clustering. Separately sequenced CD4+ and CD8+ repertoires were used to assign the CD4 or CD8 phenotype of responding clones. TCRdb redid the processing of the public reads, applying fastp at Q25 and MiXCR, and retained in-frame beta chains. When rows share a CDR3 protein, they turn into one entry using the most common DNA and genes. Here the V and J calls rest on TCRdb's processing, not on the authors' analysis. The sample table lists 270,000 or so distinct CDR3 sequences, 16% of them with a count of one. 20% to 25% of the sample is in the top ten clones.

Sequencing was performed on PBMCs or a T cell subset sorted from them (not recorded which). The source of this sequence is a man aged 18 to 29 who had mild COVID-19 (a few samples of this study predate the infection). The sample titles of this study are shuffled in the database, so cell type and time point are left out; the donor was told from shared clones. The rearrangement joined TRBV29-1 to TRBJ1-2; TRBD1 is perhaps the D gene, given 5 matching bases. Here the CDR3 is given as CSGYGTGVYGYTF. The DNA sequence is TGCAGCGGTTACGGGACGGGGGTCTATGGCTACACCTTC.